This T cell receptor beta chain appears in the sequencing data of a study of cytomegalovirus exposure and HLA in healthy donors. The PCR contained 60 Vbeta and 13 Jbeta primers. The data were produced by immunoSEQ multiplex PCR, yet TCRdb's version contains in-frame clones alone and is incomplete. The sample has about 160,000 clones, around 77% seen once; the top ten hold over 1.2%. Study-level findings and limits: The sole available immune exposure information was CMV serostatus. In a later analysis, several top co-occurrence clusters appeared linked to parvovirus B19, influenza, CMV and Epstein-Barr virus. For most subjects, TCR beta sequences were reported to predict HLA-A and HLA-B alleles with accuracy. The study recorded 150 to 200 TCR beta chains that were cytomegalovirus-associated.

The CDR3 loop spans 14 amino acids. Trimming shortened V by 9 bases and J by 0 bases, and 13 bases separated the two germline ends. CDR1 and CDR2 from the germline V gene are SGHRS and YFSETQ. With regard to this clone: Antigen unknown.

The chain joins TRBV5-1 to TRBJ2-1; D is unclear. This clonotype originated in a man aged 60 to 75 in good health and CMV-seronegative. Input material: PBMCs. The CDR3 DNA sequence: TGCGCCACCTCTCCGAGTAGCTCCTACAATGAGCAGTTCTTC. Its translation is CATSPSSSYNEQFF.